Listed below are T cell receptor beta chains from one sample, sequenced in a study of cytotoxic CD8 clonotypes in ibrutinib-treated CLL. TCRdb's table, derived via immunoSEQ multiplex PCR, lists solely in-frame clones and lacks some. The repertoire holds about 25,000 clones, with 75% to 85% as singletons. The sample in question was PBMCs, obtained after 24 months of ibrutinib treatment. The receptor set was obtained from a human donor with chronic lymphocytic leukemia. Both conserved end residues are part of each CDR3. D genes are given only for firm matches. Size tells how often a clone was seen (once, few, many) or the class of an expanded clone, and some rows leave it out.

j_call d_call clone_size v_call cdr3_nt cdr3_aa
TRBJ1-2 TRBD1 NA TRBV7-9 TGTGCCAGCAGCCCAGCCGGGACAGGGACCTATGGCTACACCTTC CASSPAGTGTYGYTF
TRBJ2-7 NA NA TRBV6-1 TGTGCCAGCCGACAGGGACTGAACTCCTACGAGCAGTACTTC CASRQGLNSYEQYF
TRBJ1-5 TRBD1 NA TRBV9 TGTGCCAGCAGCGTAGGGGCAGGGGGAAATCAGCCCCAGCATTTT CASSVGAGGNQPQHF
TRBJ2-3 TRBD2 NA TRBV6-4 TGTGCCAGCAGTGAATCGGAGCGGGGGGGCCCCCCTTACACAGATACGCAGTATTTT CASSESERGGPPYTDTQYF
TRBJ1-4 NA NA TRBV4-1 TGCGCCAGCAGCCAAGTGGGGGAGGGAAGTGAAAAACTGTTTTTT CASSQVGEGSEKLFF
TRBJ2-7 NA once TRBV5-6 TGTGCCAGCAGCTTAACAGGCTTAAACTCCTACGAGCAGTACTTC CASSLTGLNSYEQYF
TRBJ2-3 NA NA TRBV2 TGTGCCAGCAGTGAACTGGGCGGGCTGTTAGATACGCAGTATTTT CASSELGGLLDTQYF
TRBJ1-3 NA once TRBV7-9 TGTGCCAGCAGCTTAGCGGGTGGGACATCATATTTT CASSLAGGTSYF
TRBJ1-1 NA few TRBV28 TGTGCCAGCAGCCCCATCTCGGGCGGGAACACTGAAGCTTTCTTT CASSPISGGNTEAFF
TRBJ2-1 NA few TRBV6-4 TGTGCCACCTCTCAATCTGGCTCCTACAATGAGCAGTTCTTC CATSQSGSYNEQFF
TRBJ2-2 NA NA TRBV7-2 TGTGCCAGCAGCTTAGGGGGCACCGGGGAGCTGTTTTTT CASSLGGTGELFF
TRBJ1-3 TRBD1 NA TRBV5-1 TGCGCCAGCAGTTCGACAGGGGACCCTGGAAACACCATATATTTT CASSSTGDPGNTIYF
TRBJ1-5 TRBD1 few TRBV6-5 TGTGCCAGCGGTGGGACAGGGTCTCAGCCCCAGCATTTT CASGGTGSQPQHF
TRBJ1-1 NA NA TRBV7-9 TGTGCCAGCAGCTTGAGCGCTGAAGCTTTCTTT CASSLSAEAFF
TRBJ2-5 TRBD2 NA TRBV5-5 TGTGCCAGCAGCTTGTATCAGGGAGGGGAGACCCAGTACTTC CASSLYQGGETQYF
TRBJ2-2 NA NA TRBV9 TGTGCCAGCAGCGTAACAGGGGAGGGTTCCGGGGAGCTGTTTTTT CASSVTGEGSGELFF
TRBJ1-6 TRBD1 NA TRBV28 TGTGCCCACGCTTCGACAGGGTCGGATTCACCCCTCCACTTT CAHASTGSDSPLHF
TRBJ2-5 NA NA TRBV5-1 TGCGCCAGCAGCTTGGACACCCTCCAAGAGACCCAGTACTTC CASSLDTLQETQYF
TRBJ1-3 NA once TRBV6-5 TGTGCCAGCAGGCCGGGATACTCTGGAAACACCATATATTTT CASRPGYSGNTIYF
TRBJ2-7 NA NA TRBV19 TGTGCCAGTAGTCGTTTGGACAGTACTTCTACCTACGAGCAGTACTTC CASSRLDSTSTYEQYF
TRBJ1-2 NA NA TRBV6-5 TGTGCCAGCAGTTATTCTGCGTACTATGGCTACACCTTC CASSYSAYYGYTF
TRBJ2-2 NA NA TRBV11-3 TGTGCCAGCAGCTTAGATCGAGGAACCCGGGGCACCGGGGAGCTGTTTTTT CASSLDRGTRGTGELFF
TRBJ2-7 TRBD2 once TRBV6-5 TGTGCCAGCAGTCCTACAAGAGCGGGGGAGTACGAGCAGTACTTC CASSPTRAGEYEQYF
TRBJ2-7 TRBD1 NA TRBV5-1 TGCGCCAGCAGCCGAGGCGAACAGGGGTCGCTCCCCTACGAGCAGTACTTC CASSRGEQGSLPYEQYF
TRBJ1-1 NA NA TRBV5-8 TGTGCCAGCAGCAACCAGTGGGGGAGGGACACTGAAGCTTTCTTT CASSNQWGRDTEAFF
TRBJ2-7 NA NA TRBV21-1 TGTGCCAGCAGCGAAAAGGAAGGGACAGGGGGACCAATAAGCTCCTACGAGCAGTACTTC CASSEKEGTGGPISSYEQYF
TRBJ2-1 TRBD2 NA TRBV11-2 TGTGCCAGCAGCTTAGATTTTACAGCGGGGGGGCACAATGAGCAGTTCTTC CASSLDFTAGGHNEQFF
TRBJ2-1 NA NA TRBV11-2 TGTGCCAGCAGCGAGACCGGGACACAACCTGGTGAGCAGTTCTTC CASSETGTQPGEQFF
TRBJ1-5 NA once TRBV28 TGTGCCAGCAGTTTTCTCAATCAGCCCCAGCATTTT CASSFLNQPQHF
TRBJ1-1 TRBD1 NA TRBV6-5 TGTGCCAGCAGTTACAGGGACAGGGGGTACACTGAAGCTTTCTTT CASSYRDRGYTEAFF
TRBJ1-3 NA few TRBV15 TGTGCCACCAGCTCCTCAGGGAGGGCTGGAAACACCATATATTTT CATSSSGRAGNTIYF
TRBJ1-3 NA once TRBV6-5 TGTGCCAGCAGTTACAGGTTCCACTCTGGAAACACCATATATTTT CASSYRFHSGNTIYF
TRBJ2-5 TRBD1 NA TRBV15 TGTGCCACCAGCAGGGACAGGGCACAAGAGACCCAGTACTTC CATSRDRAQETQYF
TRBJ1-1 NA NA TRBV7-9 TGTGCCAGCAGCCAACAACGGCAGACTGAAGCTTTCTTT CASSQQRQTEAFF
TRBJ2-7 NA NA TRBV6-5 TGTGCCAGCAGTTACTCCGACGTCGGGGAGCAGTACTTC CASSYSDVGEQYF
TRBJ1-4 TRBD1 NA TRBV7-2 TGTGCCAGCAGCTTAGCGGGGACAGGGGTCCGGGAAAAACTGTTTTTT CASSLAGTGVREKLFF
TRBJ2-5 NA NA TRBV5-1 TGCGCCAGCAGCTTTTTGACAGGGAGGGAAGAGACCCAGTACTTC CASSFLTGREETQYF
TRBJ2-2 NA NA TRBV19 TGTGCCAGTAGCGCACTAGCACCCGACACCGGGGAGCTGTTTTTT CASSALAPDTGELFF
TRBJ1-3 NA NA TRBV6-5 TGTGCCAGCAGACTTAAGGCACACTCTGGAAACACCATATATTTT CASRLKAHSGNTIYF
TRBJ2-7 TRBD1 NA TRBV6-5 TGTGCCAGCAGCCTAGGACAGGGCGTCGAGCAGTACTTC CASSLGQGVEQYF
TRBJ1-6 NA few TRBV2 TGTGCCAGCAGTCCCCCGGAAGGGAAGAATTCACCCCTCCACTTT CASSPPEGKNSPLHF
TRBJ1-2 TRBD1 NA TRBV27 TGTGCCAGCAGAACCCGAGGACAGGGCGATATTAACTATGGCTACACCTTC CASRTRGQGDINYGYTF
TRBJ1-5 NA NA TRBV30 TGTGCCTGGAGTGTCGGGTCCTCTAGCAATCAGCCCCAGCATTTT CAWSVGSSSNQPQHF
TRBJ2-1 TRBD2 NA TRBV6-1 TGTGCCAGCAGGTTAGCGGGGGGTAACAATGAGCAGTTCTTC CASRLAGGNNEQFF
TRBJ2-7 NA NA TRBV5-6 TGTGCCAGCAGCTTGGAAGGACGGGGGAGGCACGAGCAGTACTTC CASSLEGRGRHEQYF
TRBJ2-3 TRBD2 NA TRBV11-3 TGTGCCAGCAGCCCACTAGCGGGGGGCATAGATACGCAGTATTTT CASSPLAGGIDTQYF
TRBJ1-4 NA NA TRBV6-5 TGTGCCAGCAGTTACGAACAGGCTCGGGATAATGAAAAACTGTTTTTT CASSYEQARDNEKLFF
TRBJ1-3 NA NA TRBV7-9 TGTGCCAGCAGCTTAAGGGGGGCTGGAAACACCATATATTTT CASSLRGAGNTIYF